This TCR beta chain was identified during a study of immune heterogeneity within non-small cell lung tumors (dated by TCRdb to about 2018). Describing the broader study: By histology, the tumors were a few squamous cell carcinomas, nine to ten non-squamous carcinomas and 1 tumor not otherwise specified. To look at intratumoral immune heterogeneity, the study ran whole-exome sequencing, RNA-seq and TCR beta repertoire sequencing on several spatially distinct regions taken from every NSCLC tumor. TCR repertoire analysis included 57 tumor loci from under 16 patients, whereas transcriptome data included only approximately 44 loci from 12 patients. For mutant peptides 8 to 11 amino acids long, netMHCpan-3.0 predicted neoantigen binding to the HLA alleles of each patient. Findings and caveats that apply to the study as a whole: Within a given patient, the same dominant CDR3B clonotypes showed up repeatedly across loci, although different tumor locations also carried unique high-frequency clones. Individual patients mostly had different high-frequency TCR beta clonotypes. A statistically significant but moderate positive correlation (R roughly 0.3) was observed between local T-cell repertoire clonality and local tumor mutational burden.

Regarding this clonotype: Its binding antigen is unknown. Qualities for individual bases were not recorded, and no much larger clone is one base off.

For the TCR template, genomic DNA was extracted from bulk tumor tissue, and 600 ng of gDNA was amplified for each sample. Multiple biopsies per primary tumor were taken during surgery, spaced as far apart as possible within the tumor mass. The study cohort was described as untreated, and patients were newly diagnosed NSCLC cases undergoing curative surgery. The samples came from under 17 patients with newly diagnosed non-small cell lung cancer who were having surgery intended to be curative. The resected tumor masses were reviewed by two independent pathologists. Only high-quality DNA and RNA samples were carried forward to sequencing. A multiplex PCR system amplified the TCR beta CDR3 region, with a first 10-cycle round using 32 V-gene forward and 13 J-gene reverse primers. The first PCR round used a QIAGEN Multiplex PCR Kit, and the primer sequences were filed in Chinese patent CN105087789A. In a second PCR round, Illumina universal primers were added with the Phusion High-Fidelity PCR Kit. The TCR libraries underwent paired-end sequencing with a read length of 151 bp on the Illumina HiSeq X Ten platform. As for the authors' bioinformatics: Cutadapt removed reads without multiplex PCR primers, PEAR merged read pairs, and MiXCR with default settings called CDR3 regions. Repertoire diversity was assessed by Shannon entropy, and clonality was calculated as one minus the Shannon entropy divided by the ln of the count of productive unique sequences. A clonotype counted as a dominant or high-frequency T-cell clone when its frequency was 0.5% or higher. TCRdb trimmed the raw reads at Q25, called clones with MiXCR and kept productive beta chains. One record per CDR3 amino acid sequence lists the most common genes and DNA. The V and J calls here are based on TCRdb, not the publication. A total of under 2,500 distinct CDR3 sequences appear in this sample, approximately 30% of them only once. Roughly 15% of the sample belongs to the ten largest clones.

The source is a man in his 60s with non-small cell lung cancer. The material sequenced was lung tumor tissue.

The DNA is as follows: TGTGCCAGCAGCTTAACTGGGGTACCAGATACGCAGTATTTT. This yields the protein CASSLTGVPDTQYF. The rearranged chain carries TRBV7-9 and TRBJ2-3; a confident D gene designation cannot be given. V sheds 2 bases and J sheds 4 bases, leaving 10 bases between their ends. CDR1 and CDR2 were assigned from the germline V gene (reference sequence) as SEHNR and FQNEAQ. The CDR3 sequence holds 14 residues, the cysteine and phenylalanine included. The CDR3 DNA has 42 bases and is translated from base 1.